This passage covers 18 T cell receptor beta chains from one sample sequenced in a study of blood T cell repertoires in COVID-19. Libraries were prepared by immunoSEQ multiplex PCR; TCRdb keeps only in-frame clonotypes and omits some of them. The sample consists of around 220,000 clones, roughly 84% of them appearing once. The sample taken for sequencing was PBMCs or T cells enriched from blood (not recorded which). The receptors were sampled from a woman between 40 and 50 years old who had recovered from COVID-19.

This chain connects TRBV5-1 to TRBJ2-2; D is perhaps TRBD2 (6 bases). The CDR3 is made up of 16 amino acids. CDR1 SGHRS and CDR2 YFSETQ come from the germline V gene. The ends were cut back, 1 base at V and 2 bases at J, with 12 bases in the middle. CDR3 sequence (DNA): TGCGCCAGCAGCTTGAGCGGTAGCGGCAACACCGGGGAGCTGTTTTTT. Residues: CASSLSGSGNTGELFF.

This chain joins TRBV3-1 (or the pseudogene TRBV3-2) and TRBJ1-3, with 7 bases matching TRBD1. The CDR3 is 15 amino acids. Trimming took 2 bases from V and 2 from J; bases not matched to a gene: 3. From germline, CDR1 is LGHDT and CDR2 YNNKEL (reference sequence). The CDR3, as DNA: TGTGCCAGCAGCCAATGGACAGGTCCTGGAAACACCATATATTTT. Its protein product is CASSQWTGPGNTIYF.

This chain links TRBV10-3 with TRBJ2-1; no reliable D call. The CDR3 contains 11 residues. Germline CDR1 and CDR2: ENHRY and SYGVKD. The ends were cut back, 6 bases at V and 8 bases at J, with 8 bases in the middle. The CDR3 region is CAIRAPDEQFF. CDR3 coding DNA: TGTGCCATCAGAGCCCCCGATGAGCAGTTCTTC.

CDR3 in amino acids: CASSVVGDELGSEQFF. The CDR3 DNA is TGTGCCAGCAGCGTAGTTGGAGACGAACTAGGCTCTGAGCAGTTCTTC. The rearrangement uses TRBV9 and TRBJ2-1; possibly TRBD2 for D (5 bases). The germline CDR1 and CDR2 sequences are SGDLS and YYNGEE. CDR3 size: 16 residues. V was cut by 0 bases and J by 9 bases, with 19 bases left in between.

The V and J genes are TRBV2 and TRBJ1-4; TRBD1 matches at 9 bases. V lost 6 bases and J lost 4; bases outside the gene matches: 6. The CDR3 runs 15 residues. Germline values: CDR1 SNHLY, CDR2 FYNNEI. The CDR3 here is CASRGTGGDNEKLFF. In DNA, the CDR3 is TGTGCCAGCAGGGGAACAGGGGGCGATAATGAAAAACTGTTTTTT.

This CDR3 is CASRNSPYEQYF. The CDR3 DNA reads as TGTGCCAGCAGGAACAGCCCCTACGAGCAGTACTTC. J is TRBJ2-7 and V is TRBV2, with no clear D. This CDR3 comprises 12 residues. Germline CDR1 reads SNHLY; CDR2 reads FYNNEI. Trimming shortened V by 6 bases and J by 2 bases, and 8 bases separated the two germline ends.

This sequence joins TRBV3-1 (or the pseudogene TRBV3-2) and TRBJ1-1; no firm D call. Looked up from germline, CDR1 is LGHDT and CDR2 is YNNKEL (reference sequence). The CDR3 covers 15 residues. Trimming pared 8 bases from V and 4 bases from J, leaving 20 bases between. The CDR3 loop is CASSNGAVGGTEAFF. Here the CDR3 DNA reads TGTGCCAGCTCGAATGGCGCGGTTGGTGGCACTGAAGCTTTCTTT.

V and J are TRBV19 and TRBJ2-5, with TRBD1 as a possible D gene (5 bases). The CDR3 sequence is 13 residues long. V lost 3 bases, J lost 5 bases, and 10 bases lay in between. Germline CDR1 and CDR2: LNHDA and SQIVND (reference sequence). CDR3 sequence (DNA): TGTGCCAGTAGTATTTCTGGGGCCGAGACCCAGTACTTC. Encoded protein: CASSISGAETQYF. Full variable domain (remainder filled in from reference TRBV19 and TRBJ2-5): DGGITQSPKYLFRKEGQNVTLSCEQNLNHDAMYWYRQDPGQGLRLIYYSQIVNDFQKGDIAEGYSVSREKKESFPLTVTSAQKNPTAFYLCASSISGAETQYFGPGTRLLVL.

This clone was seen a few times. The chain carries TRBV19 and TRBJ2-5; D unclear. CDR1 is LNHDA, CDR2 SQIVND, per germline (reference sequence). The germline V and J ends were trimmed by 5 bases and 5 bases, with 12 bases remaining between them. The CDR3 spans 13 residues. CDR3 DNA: TGTGCCAGTAGTGTTCAGGATGGCGAGACCCAGTACTTC. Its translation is CASSVQDGETQYF.

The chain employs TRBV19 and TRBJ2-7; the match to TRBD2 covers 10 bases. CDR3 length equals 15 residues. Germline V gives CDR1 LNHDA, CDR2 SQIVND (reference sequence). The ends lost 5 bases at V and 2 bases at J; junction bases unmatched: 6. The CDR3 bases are TGTGCCAGTAGTCTATCTAGCGGGAGCACCTACGAGCAGTACTTC. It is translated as CASSLSSGSTYEQYF.

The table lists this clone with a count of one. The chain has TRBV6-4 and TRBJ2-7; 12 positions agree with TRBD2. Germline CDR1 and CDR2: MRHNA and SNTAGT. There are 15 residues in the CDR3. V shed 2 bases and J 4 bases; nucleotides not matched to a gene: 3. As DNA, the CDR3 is TGTGCCAGCAGTGACAAAGGGACTAGCGGGTACGAGCAGTACGTC. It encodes CASSDKGTSGYEQYV.

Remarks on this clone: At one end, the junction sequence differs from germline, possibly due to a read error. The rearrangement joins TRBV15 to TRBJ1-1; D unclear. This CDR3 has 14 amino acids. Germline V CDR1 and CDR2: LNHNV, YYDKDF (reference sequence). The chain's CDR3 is CAASRGRGNTEAFF. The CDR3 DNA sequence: TGTGCCGCCAGCAGAGGACGGGGGAACACTGAAGCTTTCTTT.

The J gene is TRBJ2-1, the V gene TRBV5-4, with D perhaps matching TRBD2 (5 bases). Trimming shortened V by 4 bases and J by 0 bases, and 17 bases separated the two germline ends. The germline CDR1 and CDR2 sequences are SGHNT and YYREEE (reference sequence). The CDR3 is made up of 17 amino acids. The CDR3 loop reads CASSPIEERPSYNEQFF. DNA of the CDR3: TGTGCCAGCAGCCCGATCGAGGAGCGGCCCTCCTACAATGAGCAGTTCTTC.

In DNA form, the CDR3 reads TGTGCCAGCAGACCCCGGGAGGGTAAGATTCGTGGCTACACCTTC. This codes for CASRPREGKIRGYTF. The V gene is TRBV5-4, the J gene TRBJ1-2; the D is unclear. V was clipped by 5 bases and J by 7 bases, with 21 bases between them. The CDR3 totals 15 residues. Germline CDR1 reads SGHNT; CDR2 reads YYREEE (reference sequence).

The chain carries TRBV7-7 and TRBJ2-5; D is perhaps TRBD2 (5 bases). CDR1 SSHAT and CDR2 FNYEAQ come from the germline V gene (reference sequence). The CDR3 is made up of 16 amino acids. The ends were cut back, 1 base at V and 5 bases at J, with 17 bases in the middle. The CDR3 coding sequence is TGTGCCAGCAGCTTAGAAGTTCCCTCCGGGGAGGAGACCCAGTACTTC. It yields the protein CASSLEVPSGEETQYF.

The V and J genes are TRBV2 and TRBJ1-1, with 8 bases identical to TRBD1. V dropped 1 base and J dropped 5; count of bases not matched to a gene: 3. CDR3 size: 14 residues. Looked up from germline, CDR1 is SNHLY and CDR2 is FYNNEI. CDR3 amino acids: CASSEDRGRTEAFF. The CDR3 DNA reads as TGTGCCAGCAGTGAAGACAGGGGGAGAACTGAAGCTTTCTTT.

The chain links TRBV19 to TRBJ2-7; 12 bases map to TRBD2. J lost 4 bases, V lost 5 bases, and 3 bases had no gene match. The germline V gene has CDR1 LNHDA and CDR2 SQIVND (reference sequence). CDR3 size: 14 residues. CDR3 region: CASSWTSGNYEQYF. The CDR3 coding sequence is TGTGCCAGTAGTTGGACTAGCGGGAATTACGAGCAGTACTTC.

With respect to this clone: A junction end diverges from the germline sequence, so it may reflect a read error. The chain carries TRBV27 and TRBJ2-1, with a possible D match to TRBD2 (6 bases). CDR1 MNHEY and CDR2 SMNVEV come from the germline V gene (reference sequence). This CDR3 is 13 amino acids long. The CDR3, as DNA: TGTGCCGCAGGTCGGAGGGGCTACGATGAGCAGTTCTTC. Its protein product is CAAGRRGYDEQFF.